This TCR beta chain stems from a study of cytomegalovirus exposure and HLA in healthy donors. Regarding this clone: Its antigen is not known.

Overall study findings and caveats: Investigators reported more than 150 TCR beta chains as tied to cytomegalovirus.

With 60 Vbeta and 13 Jbeta primers, the PCR was carried out. Assay used: immunoSEQ multiplex PCR; TCRdb lists only in-frame clones, some missing. The sample carries 120,000 or so clones, less than 85% recorded once. With V trimmed by 4 bases and J by 3 bases, 5 bases remained unmatched. Germline V CDR1 and CDR2: MNHNS, SASEGT. CDR3 length equals 14 residues. This receptor was taken from a female donor in good health and CMV-seronegative. This chain links TRBV6-1 with TRBJ1-2, with 7 positions matching TRBD1. The sample was PBMCs. The CDR3: CASSAKGGDYGYTF. In DNA form, the CDR3 reads TGTGCCAGCAGTGCAAAAGGGGGCGACTATGGCTACACCTTC.